The next 4 T cell receptor beta chains were all read from a single sample in a study of T cell responses to AZD1222 COVID-19 vaccine. Here immunoSEQ multiplex PCR was the method, and the copy in TCRdb shows in-frame clones only, minus some. Of some 70,000 clones in the sample, 84% are singletons; the top ten hold more than 8.5%. This sample comprised peripheral blood, obtained on day 0 of AZD1222 vaccination. These receptors were obtained from an adult in good health.

The rearrangement joins TRBV4-1 to TRBJ2-5; 8 bases fit TRBD1. Germline-derived CDR1 and CDR2 are MGHRA and YSYEKL. Trimming removed 1 base from V and 5 bases from J; junction bases left unmatched: 9. This CDR3 has 16 amino acids. CDR3 nucleotides: TGCGCCAGCAGCCAAGGCGACAGGGGTGGTAGGGAGACCCAGTACTTC. Protein product: CASSQGDRGGRETQYF.

The V gene is TRBV19, the J gene TRBJ1-5, with 7 bases that match TRBD1. The junction had 7 bases not matched to a gene; V was cut back by 8 bases and J by 6 bases. The germline V gene has CDR1 LNHDA and CDR2 SQIVND (reference sequence). The CDR3 contains 13 residues. This chain's CDR3 is CASRQGGSQPQHF. CDR3 nucleotides: TGTGCCAGTCGACAGGGTGGGAGTCAGCCCCAGCATTTT.

This clone was observed a few times. The chain links TRBV2 to TRBJ2-5; 7 positions agree with TRBD2. This CDR3 comprises 14 residues. Germline V gene data show CDR1 as SNHLY and CDR2 as FYNNEI. V lost 6 bases and J lost 4; bases outside the gene matches: 8. The CDR3 DNA is TGTGCCAGCAGACAGGACGGCGGGGGAGAGACCCAGTACTTC. It yields the protein CASRQDGGGETQYF.

This clone was seen a handful of times. The chain carries TRBV28 and TRBJ2-5; maybe TRBD2 (5 bases). The CDR3 has 14 residues. V lost 5 bases and J 4 bases, leaving 14 bases between the germline ends. CDR1 and CDR2 from the germline V gene are MDHEN and SYDVKM. The CDR3 reads CASSNSDSPETQYF. In DNA form, the CDR3 reads TGTGCCAGCAGTAACTCGGACTCCCCAGAGACCCAGTACTTC. The variable domain in full, completed from reference TRBV28 and TRBJ2-5, reads DVKVTQSSRYLVKRTGEKVFLECVQDMDHENMFWYRQDPGLGLRLIYFSYDVKMKEKGDIPEGYSVSREKKERFSLILESASTNQTSMYLCASSNSDSPETQYFGPGTRLLVL.